The 10 T cell receptor beta chains reported below all come from one sample, sequenced in a study of cytomegalovirus exposure and HLA in healthy donors (dated by TCRdb to between 2016 and 2019). Library generation was performed with the immunoSEQ multiplex PCR assay. The multiplex PCR relied on a mix of 60 forward primers for TCR Vbeta segments and 13 reverse primers for TCR Jbeta segments. TCRdb holds this immuneACCESS table with in-frame rearrangements only. Some clones are missing; in checked studies, unresolved V genes explain under half, and the rest has no known cause. The sample table contains nearly 110,000 clones; only one count was recorded for under 80% of them. The ten biggest clones cover roughly 3.4% of the sample. Sequences were obtained from PBMCs. Receptor source: a man between 60 and 75 years old in good health and CMV-seronegative.

Notes on this clone: This specimen includes other DNA sequences encoding the same CDR3. The chain employs TRBV6-6 and TRBJ2-3; TRBD2 agrees at 12 bases. V lost 6 bases, J lost 1 base, and 2 bases stayed unmatched. The CDR3 runs to 15 residues. Germline V lookup: CDR1 MNHNY, CDR2 SVGAGI (reference sequence). This CDR3 is CASSRLAGGTDTQYF. The CDR3 coding sequence is TGTGCCAGCAGCCGACTAGCGGGGGGCACAGATACGCAGTATTTT.

This chain connects TRBV5-1 to TRBJ1-4; a weak D match, TRBD1 (5 bases). The germline CDR1 and CDR2 sequences are SGHRS and YFSETQ. This CDR3 region has 16 residues. Trimming left V 2 bases short and J 3 bases short, with 14 bases between. The CDR3 sequence is CASSFGAGVSNEKLFF. In nucleotides, the CDR3 is TGCGCCAGCAGCTTTGGGGCGGGGGTATCTAATGAAAAACTGTTTTTT.

The chain uses TRBV7-9 and TRBJ2-5; D is possibly TRBD1 (6 bases). V lost 7 bases and J 4 bases, leaving 10 bases between the germline ends. Germline lookup yields CDR1 SEHNR and CDR2 FQNEAQ (reference sequence). The CDR3 spans 12 residues. CDR3: CASIGGGETQYF. DNA for the CDR3: TGTGCCAGCATTGGGGGCGGAGAGACCCAGTACTTC.

The chain couples TRBV5-8 to TRBJ2-3, with D possibly matching TRBD1 (6 bases). Trimming pared 5 bases from V and 4 bases from J, leaving 11 bases between. CDR3 size: 13 residues. In germline, CDR1 is SGHTS, CDR2 YDEGEE. The CDR3 coding sequence is TGTGCCAGCAGTTCCAGACAGGCAGATACGCAGTATTTT. It codes for CASSSRQADTQYF.

This sequence joins TRBV7-2 and TRBJ1-1, with D possibly being TRBD1 (6 bases). The CDR3 loop spans 15 amino acids. Trimming removed 5 bases from V and 4 bases from J, with 17 bases in between. CDR1 is SGHTA and CDR2 is FQGNSA in the germline V gene. Written as DNA, the CDR3 is TGTGCCAGCAGCCCCAGGGGCCCTTCGGCCACTGAAGCTTTCTTT. Translation: CASSPRGPSATEAFF.

The J gene is TRBJ2-3, the V gene TRBV5-1; tentatively, D is TRBD1 (6 bases). Germline V gene lookup returns CDR1 SGHRS and CDR2 YFSETQ. The CDR3 has 16 residues. Trimming left V 2 bases short and J 2 bases short, with 15 bases between. The CDR3 bases are TGCGCCAGCAGCTTTTTCCCTGGGGGCAACACAGATACGCAGTATTTT. Its protein is CASSFFPGGNTDTQYF. Together with reference TRBV5-1 and TRBJ2-3, the CDR3 gives the full variable domain: KAGVTQTPRYLIKTRGQQVTLSCSPISGHRSVSWYQQTPGQGLQFLFEYFSETQRNKGNFPGRFSGRQFSNSRSEMNVSTLELGDSALYLCASSFFPGGNTDTQYFGPGTRLTVL.

The chain links TRBV6-5 to TRBJ1-1; 10 bases align to TRBD1. The CDR3 loop spans 16 amino acids. V dropped 4 bases and J dropped 2; count of bases not matched to a gene: 7. Germline CDR1 is MNHEY and CDR2 is SVGAGI. CDR3 bases: TGTGCCAGCAGTTTTACCGGGACAGGGGTTAACACTGAAGCTTTCTTT. This codes for CASSFTGTGVNTEAFF.

This clone has just a few counts. This rearrangement joins TRBV6-4 to TRBJ2-7; TRBD1 agrees at 8 bases. Germline CDR1 MRHNA, CDR2 SNTAGT. Trimming cost V 2 bases and J 1 base; bases outside gene matches: 4. The CDR3 is 15 residues long. The CDR3 is CASSDGDRSSYEQYF. The CDR3 DNA is TGTGCCAGCAGTGACGGGGACAGGTCTTCCTACGAGCAGTACTTC.

This chain uses TRBV2 with TRBJ1-4, with 8 nucleotides matching TRBD1. Unmatched junction bases numbered 7, after V lost 1 base and J lost 9 bases. CDR1 is SNHLY, CDR2 FYNNEI, per germline. The CDR3 has 15 amino acids. CDR3 loop: CASSEDLGQAKKLFF. The CDR3 DNA sequence: TGTGCCAGCAGTGAAGATTTGGGACAGGCGAAAAAACTGTTTTTT.

V gene TRBV7-7 combines with J gene TRBJ2-1, with a weak D call TRBD2 (6 bases). V gave up 6 bases and J gave up 0 bases, with 15 bases separating them. CDR1 and CDR2 (germline): SSHAT, FNYEAQ (reference sequence). The CDR3 contains 16 residues. CDR3 DNA sequence: TGTGCCAGCAGTCCAACCCGGGGGTTCTCCTACAATGAGCAGTTCTTC. Translating gives CASSPTRGFSYNEQFF.